The 4 T cell receptor beta chains listed next were all sequenced from one sample in a study of metastatic and nonmetastatic thyroid tumors. TCRdb reprocessed the PCR reads using MiXCR. The sample records 45,000 to 60,000 clones, 17% being singletons. Treatment of any kind had been given to no patient before thyroid surgery. The sequenced material came from blood. The receptors derive from a female donor with papillary thyroid cancer or a benign thyroid nodule (not recorded which). Some clones in this sample may be carry-over from other donors' samples.

This clone was seen ten or more times. The CDR3 nucleotides read TGTGCCAGCATAGCGGGAGGGAGCACAGATACGCAGTATTTT. It specifies CASIAGGSTDTQYF. The chain couples TRBV28 to TRBJ2-3; 11 nucleotides agree with TRBD2. Germline CDR1 and CDR2: MDHEN and SYDVKM. This CDR3 has 14 amino acids. Trimming removed 7 bases from V and 0 bases from J; junction bases left unmatched: 0.

Points on this clone: A much larger clone sits a single nucleotide away, making a read error possible. Other nucleotide sequences in the sample specify the same CDR3. The V and J genes are TRBV5-1 and TRBJ2-5, with D perhaps assigned TRBD1 or TRBD2 (5 bases each). Trimming shortened V by 4 bases and J by 0 bases, and 10 bases separated the two germline ends. The CDR3 is 14 amino acids. CDR1 is SGHRS, CDR2 YFSETQ, per germline. For the CDR3, the DNA is TGCGCCAGCAGCCCTGGGACGGACCAAGAGACCCAGTACTTC. It encodes CASSPGTDQETQYF.

Ten or more counts support this clone. The CDR3 loop is CASTRGWGNTGELFF. The CDR3 nucleotides are TGTGCCAGCACGAGAGGATGGGGGAACACCGGGGAGCTGTTTTTT. The gene calls are TRBV2 and TRBJ2-2; D not certain. Trimming took off 7 bases at V and 1 base at J, with 13 bases between the two ends. CDR1 and CDR2 from the germline V gene are SNHLY and FYNNEI. The CDR3 extends over 15 amino acids.

This clone occurred many times. This chain connects TRBV20-1 to TRBJ2-5; weak D call: TRBD1 (5 bases). The germline V gene has CDR1 DFQATT and CDR2 SNEGSKA (reference sequence). The V end lost 2 bases, the J end lost 1 base, and 20 bases lay between the germline ends. The CDR3 is 17 residues long. CDR3 nucleotide sequence: TGCAGTGCTAGACCGACAGTTCTGACAGCATTCCAAGAGACCCAGTACTTC. Protein: CSARPTVLTAFQETQYF.